This TCR beta chain was profiled in a study of regulatory T cells in long-lasting Graves disease (dated by TCRdb to the early 2020s). Regarding the research as a whole: Newly diagnosed Graves' disease patients had taken antithyroid drugs for less than 3 months. Patients with persistent Graves' disease were compared with patients with newly diagnosed Graves' disease using TCR sequencing and RNA sequencing of peripheral blood. The study took place in China and was registered as a clinical trial. A total of roughly 35 samples underwent TCR sequencing: some 13 from persistent and some 20 from newly diagnosed Graves' disease patients.

Study-level results and caveats: Peripheral blood alone was examined, since thyroid tissue, which constituted the primary lesion, could not be accessed. Persistent Graves' disease patients showed lower TCR Shannon entropy and fewer highly expanded clones than newly diagnosed patients, suggesting clonal expansion. Sequencing and analysis were limited to the TCR beta chain. As a limitation, the authors acknowledged that the small sample size may reduce accuracy. Persistent disease showed preferential use of TRBV28, TRBJ1-2 and TRBJ2-5, whereas newly diagnosed disease favored TRBV20-1 and TRBJ2-1. Patients with persistent disease shared more public clonotypes (around 3,000) than newly diagnosed patients did (approximately 1,000).

The time point label, read with the paper, signifies: newly diagnosed GD, antithyroid drugs for less than 3 months. For both TCR sequencing and RNA sequencing, RNA was extracted from PBMCs using TRIzol. The diagnosis of Graves' disease followed American Thyroid Association guidelines. Recruitment of patients was carried out at an endocrinology department in Xi'an, China. Each patient gave 7.5 to 10 milliliters of peripheral blood, collected in an EDTA anticoagulant tube. PBMCs were isolated by Ficoll Paque Plus density gradient separation without further T cell sorting. RNA quality was checked with an Agilent 2100 Bioanalyzer and agarose gel, and concentration with a NanoDrop 2000. Library construction relied on multiplex PCR. The data were produced on an Illumina HiSeq 4000. TCR beta libraries were built with iRepertoire HTBI primers and Arm-PCR amplification of CDR3 regions. PCR products were gel purified before sequencing. The original pipeline was this. Gene usage analysis of CDR3 amino acid clonotypes relied on the 60 to 65 TRBV and more than twelve TRBJ segments identified across samples. COPE and FqMerger were used to merge filtered high-quality paired reads into contigs. BLAST was used to align contigs to IMGT TRBV, TRBD and TRBJ reference genes, and CDR3 was defined according to IMGT. Any clonotype with a frequency above 0.1% was classified as a highly expanded clone. Shannon entropy was used to measure repertoire diversity, and the Gini coefficient was used to measure V-J evenness. Public clonotypes were defined as clonotypes shared by more than one individual. The public reads were reanalyzed by TCRdb: fastp trimming at Q25, MiXCR alignment, in-frame beta chains only. Under each unique CDR3 protein, matching rows form one entry showing the most common genes and DNA. The authors' filters were not applied to this entry. For this sample the table gives some 450,000 distinct CDR3 sequences, of which about a sixth were detected only once. The ten largest clones represent around 11% of the sample.

The germline V gene sets CDR1 to MNHEY and CDR2 to SVGEGT. There are 14 amino acids in the CDR3, from cysteine to phenylalanine inclusive. Here the CDR3 DNA is all that survives: 42 bases in frame from base 1. Cut back by 2 bases and 5 bases, the V and J ends lie 12 bases apart. This clonotype has a count of ten or more. Its antigen is unknown. Per-base quality was not reported, and no clone a single base away is much larger than it. The same sample was also used in a study of T cells in Graves' hyperthyroidism and ophthalmopathy. From that second study: Stable Graves' hyperthyroidism was defined as the absence of progression to ophthalmopathy over 18 months of follow-up. Hyperthyroidism patients were aged 18 to 65 years and newly diagnosed, with disease duration of less than 2 months. Patients with uncontrolled infections, other autoimmune diseases, pregnancy or lactation were excluded. Diagnoses relied on clinical symptoms, serum thyroxine and TRAb, thyroid ultrasound and orbital computed tomography. The TCR CDR3 was subjected to a first round of RT-PCR using the HTBI primer set and the Qiagen OneStep RT-PCR kit. Blood samples also contained most of the expanded thyroid clonotypes (frequency above 0.001), which suggests that blood repertoires may reflect thyroid immune responses. In cross-validation, a model built on a 13 V-J signature told ophthalmopathy apart from stable hyperthyroidism with over 85% sensitivity and roughly 82% specificity, and in testing the same model reached 80%/75%. In validation, the model predicted progression to ophthalmopathy a median of roughly 6.5 months before onset, with approximately 68% sensitivity and 72.22% specificity. TCR V-J signatures able to tell the groups apart were searched for in a discovery cohort of approximately 95 patients, of whom 40 to 45 had Graves' ophthalmopathy and around 57 had stable Graves' hyperthyroidism. Prospective prediction of ophthalmopathy was tested in an independent validation cohort of fewer than 20 hyperthyroidism patients and 15 to 17 patients who later progressed to ophthalmopathy. For training and testing, the 100 or so patients in the discovery cohort were randomly divided in a 7:3 ratio. Thyroid tissue and blood T-cell repertoires from six Graves' hyperthyroidism patients were also compared in the study. Once sampling was done, hyperthyroidism patients were given methimazole at a starting dose of 30 mg daily, whereas ophthalmopathy patients were given high-dose intravenous methylprednisolone. The libraries were constructed in a second round of multiplex PCR and then size-selected and purified. Paired-end sequencing of the libraries was performed with 100 bp reads on an Illumina HiSeq2000. Raw data were processed with SOAPnuke, discarding reads with adapters, uncalled bases, mean Phred below 15, or no exact constant-primer or identifier match. COPE v1.2.5 was used to merge the high-quality paired reads, and each unique nucleotide sequence was defined as a clonotype. MiTCR v1.1 was used to align clonotypes to the IMGT TRBV, TRBD and TRBJ reference segments. Only V-J combinations with frequency above 0.0001, covering 99% to 99.2% of repertoires, were analysed. The TCS score was defined as the ratio of F50 (clonal expansion) to E x V (chaos), calculated using BLOSUM62-based TCRdist between CDR3 peptides within each V-J. Welch's t-statistics and random forest reduced around 550 V-J features to some 14, which were used in a naive Bayes classifier (R e1071). Sample size was not statistically predetermined, and investigators were not blinded to group allocation. The paper reports TCR Vbeta CDR3 sequencing of approximately 140 peripheral blood samples: approximately 43 ophthalmopathy, 70 to 85 hyperthyroidism and 17 progressor patients.

Sequencing was performed on peripheral blood mononuclear cells (PBMCs), taken at new diagnosis, from a patient treated with antithyroid drugs. This sequence was found in a woman aged 25-40 years with Graves disease. Donor details come from another sample of the same person, matched by shared clones. The V and J genes are TRBV6-2 or TRBV6-3 and TRBJ2-5; perhaps TRBD2 is the D gene, with 5 bases matching. At the DNA level, the sequence is TGTGCCAGCAGTTACAAAGCTAGCTTGGAGACCCAGTACTTC. This translates into CASSYKASLETQYF.